Listed here are 25 T cell receptor beta chains from one sample, sequenced in a study of cytomegalovirus exposure and HLA in healthy donors. The PCR made use of 60 Vbeta and 13 Jbeta primers. TCRdb's copy holds only in-frame clones and misses some; the assay was immunoSEQ multiplex PCR. The table includes more than 100,000 clones, approximately 87% detected once. Sample: PBMCs. The receptors were sampled from a middle-aged man in good health and CMV-seronegative.

The chain employs TRBV6-6 and TRBJ2-7; tentative D call: TRBD1 (6 bases). V was cut by 6 bases and J by 0 bases, with 12 bases left in between. The length of the CDR3 is 14 residues. Germline CDR1 and CDR2: MNHNY and SVGAGI (reference sequence). CDR3 loop: CASSQGGYSYEQYF. CDR3 coding DNA: TGTGCCAGCAGCCAAGGGGGTTACTCCTACGAGCAGTACTTC.

The gene calls are TRBV5-1 and TRBJ2-3, with D maybe TRBD2 (6 bases). The V gene lost 1 base and the J gene lost 3 bases, with 15 bases spanning the gap. Germline CDR1 and CDR2: SGHRS and YFSETQ. This CDR3 comprises 16 residues. This CDR3 is CASSLQSRGGTDTQYF. CDR3 bases: TGCGCCAGCAGCTTGCAGTCGCGGGGCGGGACAGATACGCAGTATTTT.

This chain links TRBV18 with TRBJ2-5, with D maybe TRBD1 (5 bases). Germline CDR1 reads KGHSH; CDR2 reads LQKENI. Trimming pared 4 bases from V and 2 bases from J, leaving 8 bases between. The CDR3 contains 13 residues. The CDR3: CASSLDKQETQYF. CDR3 coding DNA: TGTGCCAGCTCACTGGACAAACAAGAGACCCAGTACTTC.

The chain combines TRBV14 with TRBJ1-2; 7 bases match TRBD1. From germline, CDR1 is SGHDN and CDR2 FVKESK. V shed 0 bases and J 4 bases; nucleotides not matched to a gene: 8. The CDR3 is 16 amino acids. Here the CDR3 DNA reads TGTGCCAGCAGCCAAGACCCTCCGGGACAGACCTATGGCTACACCTTC. Residues: CASSQDPPGQTYGYTF.

V usage is TRBV5-8 and J usage is TRBJ1-2; TRBD1 matches 10 bases. Per the germline V gene, CDR1 is SGHTS and CDR2 is YDEGEE. V lost 4 bases, J lost 0 bases, and 6 bases stayed unmatched. The CDR3 covers 16 residues. CDR3 in amino acids: CASSPGQGRTNYGYTF. The DNA of the CDR3 is TGTGCCAGCAGCCCGGGACAGGGGCGTACTAACTATGGCTACACCTTC.

The rearrangement uses TRBV5-4 and TRBJ2-1; 11 nucleotides align to TRBD2. This CDR3 is 15 amino acids long. Germline assignment: CDR1 SGHNT and CDR2 YYREEE (reference sequence). V trimming: 1 base; J trimming: 8 bases; junction bases outside the gene matches: 5. The CDR3 spells CASSLNLAGGHEQFF. CDR3 nucleotides: TGTGCCAGCAGCTTGAATCTAGCGGGGGGCCATGAGCAGTTCTTC.

A single count supports this clone. J is TRBJ1-2 and V is TRBV7-6, with a tentative D call TRBD1 (6 bases). From germline, CDR1 is SGHVS and CDR2 FNYEAQ. The CDR3 has 16 amino acids. Trimming removed 1 base at V and 6 bases at J, with 18 bases between. CDR3 protein: CASSLEGGPVSDGYTF. In DNA form, the CDR3 reads TGTGCCAGCAGCTTAGAGGGGGGGCCGGTTTCGGATGGCTACACCTTC.

The J gene is TRBJ1-6, the V gene TRBV6-5; unclear D gene. This CDR3 spans 14 amino acids. Looked up from germline, CDR1 is MNHEY and CDR2 is SVGAGI. V was pared by 5 bases and J by 7 bases, with 12 bases between. DNA for the CDR3: TGTGCCAGCAGTACGGGGTTTGAAAATTCACCCCTCCACTTT. Translation: CASSTGFENSPLHF.

The J gene is TRBJ2-2, the V gene TRBV9; TRBD2 matches at 10 bases. Germline V gene lookup returns CDR1 SGDLS and CDR2 YYNGEE. CDR3 length: 14 residues. V was pared by 1 base and J by 6 bases, with 0 bases of the junction left unmatched. In DNA, the CDR3 is TGTGCCAGCAGCGTACTAGCGGGAGCCGGGGAGCTGTTTTTT. It codes for CASSVLAGAGELFF.

This clone was seen once. V gene TRBV11-2 combines with J gene TRBJ1-2, with 7 positions matching TRBD1. This CDR3 is 16 amino acids long. With 5 bases clipped from V and 4 bases from J, the junction kept 13 bases outside the gene matches. Per germline, CDR1 SGHAT and CDR2 FQNNGV. As DNA, the CDR3 is TGTGCCAGCAGCACCGAGGGACAGTATCTGACCTATGGCTACACCTTC. It codes for CASSTEGQYLTYGYTF. Complete variable domain (other parts from reference TRBV11-2 and TRBJ1-2): EAGVAQSPRYKIIEKRQSVAFWCNPISGHATLYWYQQILGQGPKLLIQFQNNGVVDDSQLPKDRFSAERLKGVDSTLKIQPAKLEDSAVYLCASSTEGQYLTYGYTFGSGTRLTVV.

The V and J genes are TRBV7-2 and TRBJ1-6, with D possibly TRBD1 on 6 matching bases. Trimming shortened V by 6 bases and J by 10 bases, and 19 bases separated the two germline ends. The CDR3 consists of 15 residues. The germline CDR1 and CDR2 sequences are SGHTA and FQGNSA. CDR3 residues: CASRGRAGDYSPLHF. Here the CDR3 DNA reads TGTGCCAGCAGGGGCCGGGCAGGGGATTACTCACCCCTCCACTTT. The full variable domain, rest sourced from reference TRBV7-2 and TRBJ1-6, is GAGVSQSPSNKVTEKGKDVELRCDPISGHTALYWYRQSLGQGLEFLIYFQGNSAPDKSGLPSDRFSAERTGGSVSTLTIQRTQQEDSAVYLCASRGRAGDYSPLHFGNGTRLTVT.

The chain carries TRBV15 and TRBJ2-1; a possible D gene is TRBD1 (6 bases). The V gene's germline CDR1 is LNHNV and CDR2 YYDKDF (reference sequence). CDR3 size: 16 residues. V was trimmed by 7 bases and J by 0 bases, leaving 16 bases between them. CDR3 protein: CATTPPTGRSYNEQFF. CDR3 sequence (DNA): TGTGCCACCACCCCACCGACAGGCCGCTCCTACAATGAGCAGTTCTTC.

This clone was picked up one time. The chain carries TRBV27 and TRBJ1-5, with D hard to call. The CDR3 has 15 residues. V was shortened by 5 bases and J by 5 bases, with 16 bases between the two germline ends. Germline V gene lookup returns CDR1 MNHEY and CDR2 SMNVEV (reference sequence). The CDR3, as DNA: TGTGCCAGCAGTAGAGTTCCCTCCCCATATCAGCCCCAGCATTTT. Amino acid sequence: CASSRVPSPYQPQHF.

This clone was detected only once. The J gene is TRBJ1-1, the V gene TRBV18; D unresolved. The V end lost 3 bases, the J end lost 1 base, and 6 bases lay between the germline ends. The V gene's germline CDR1 is KGHSH and CDR2 LQKENI. There are 13 residues in the CDR3. CDR3 loop: CASSPGRNTEAFF. The CDR3 DNA sequence: TGTGCCAGCTCACCTGGTAGGAACACTGAAGCTTTCTTT.

About this clone: A read error may produce the germline difference seen at one junction end. J is TRBJ2-3 and V is TRBV5-6, with 8 bases fitting TRBD2. This CDR3 comprises 12 residues. Germline CDR1 is SGHDT and CDR2 is YYEEEE. The CDR3 here is CASSLGSGIDHF. The CDR3 DNA sequence: TGTGCCAGCAGCTTGGGTAGCGGGATCGACCATTTT.

As DNA, the CDR3 is TGTGCCAGCAGTTTACCGAGGGCCCGTAATTCACCCCTCCACTTT. Protein product: CASSLPRARNSPLHF. The chain has TRBV27 and TRBJ1-6; D is unresolved. Trimming took off 2 bases at V and 6 bases at J, with 11 bases between the two ends. The CDR3 has 15 residues. Per germline, CDR1 MNHEY and CDR2 SMNVEV (reference sequence).

The chain recombines TRBV21-1 with TRBJ2-6; TRBD2, the table's D call, was not compared with the DNA. TRBV21-1 constitutes a pseudogene. This CDR3 comprises 14 residues. CDR3 protein: CATICVCGANVLTF. The CDR3 region has the DNA TGTGCCACCATTTGCGTATGTGGGGCCAACGTCCTGACTTTC.

The chain has TRBV25-1 and TRBJ2-3; tentatively, D is TRBD2 (5 bases). Germline V gene data show CDR1 as MGHDK and CDR2 as SYGVNS. CDR3 length equals 13 residues. Trimming removed 2 bases from V and 6 bases from J, with 9 bases in between. The CDR3: CASSEGSRDTQYF. DNA of the CDR3: TGTGCCAGCAGTGAAGGGAGTAGGGATACGCAGTATTTT.

The chain carries TRBV18 and TRBJ2-3; no clear D gene. The CDR3 runs to 14 residues. Germline V CDR1 and CDR2: KGHSH, LQKENI. Deletions cut 3 bases from V and 4 bases from J, with 11 bases between. For the CDR3, the DNA is TGTGCCAGCTCACCCGTCTTACTGGCAGATACGCAGTATTTT. It yields the protein CASSPVLLADTQYF. Together with reference TRBV18 and TRBJ2-3, the CDR3 gives the full variable domain: NAGVMQNPRHLVRRRGQEARLRCSPMKGHSHVYWYRQLPEEGLKFMVYLQKENIIDESGMPKERFSAEFPKEGPSILRIQQVVRGDSAAYFCASSPVLLADTQYFGPGTRLTVL.

The chain joins TRBV28 to TRBJ2-7; 8 bases are a match to TRBD2. This CDR3 has 16 residues. V gave up 4 bases and J gave up 8 bases; unmatched junction bases: 16. Germline V lookup: CDR1 MDHEN, CDR2 SYDVKM. DNA of the CDR3: TGTGCCAGCAGTTCAGGGTCGGGGGGGCCCCAACCACAGCAGTACTTC. Protein: CASSSGSGGPQPQQYF.

The chain links TRBV10-3 to TRBJ1-5; D is possibly TRBD1 (5 bases). The V and J ends lost 7 bases and 3 bases respectively, with 13 bases between them. The CDR3 totals 14 residues. Germline V gives CDR1 ENHRY, CDR2 SYGVKD. CDR3 sequence (DNA): TGTGCCATCAAAGACCAGGGAATCAATCAGCCCCAGCATTTT. Its protein is CAIKDQGINQPQHF.

CDR3 DNA sequence: TGCGCCAGCAGCCAACCTATGGGACAGCAAGAGACCCAGTACTTC. It codes for CASSQPMGQQETQYF. The chain has TRBV4-1 and TRBJ2-5, with 7 bases that match TRBD1. Per the germline V gene, CDR1 is MGHRA and CDR2 is YSYEKL. This CDR3 contains 15 residues. Unmatched junction bases numbered 5, after V lost 2 bases and J lost 2 bases.

This chain joins TRBV5-4 and TRBJ2-3; possibly TRBD1 for D (5 bases). Germline V gives CDR1 SGHNT, CDR2 YYREEE (reference sequence). There are 15 residues in the CDR3. V was shortened by 0 bases and J by 3 bases, with 11 bases between the two germline ends. The CDR3 sequence: CASSLAGKGTDTQYF. The CDR3 DNA is TGTGCCAGCAGCTTGGCAGGGAAGGGGACAGATACGCAGTATTTT. The whole variable domain, filled in from reference TRBV5-4 and TRBJ2-3, reads ETGVTQSPTHLIKTRGQQVTLRCSSQSGHNTVSWYQQALGQGPQFIFQYYREEENGRGNFPPRFSGLQFPNYSSELNVNALELDDSALYLCASSLAGKGTDTQYFGPGTRLTVL.

DNA for the CDR3: TGCAGCGTTGCCCGACAGGGTCTCTACGAGCAGTACTTC. Translation gives CSVARQGLYEQYF. V and J are TRBV29-1 and TRBJ2-7; 7 nucleotides align to TRBD1. V trimming: 4 bases; J trimming: 3 bases; junction bases outside the gene matches: 6. CDR1 is SQVTM, CDR2 ANQGSEA, per germline. The length of the CDR3 is 13 residues.

In this sample, this clone turned up once. This rearrangement joins TRBV28 to TRBJ1-2; 8 bases line up with TRBD1. Germline CDR1 reads MDHEN; CDR2 reads SYDVKM. The V segment lost 6 bases and the J segment 4 bases; nucleotides outside the gene matches: 4. This CDR3 contains 13 residues. The DNA of the CDR3 is TGTGCCAGCAGATCGGGACAGGTCTATGGCTACACCTTC. It is translated as CASRSGQVYGYTF.